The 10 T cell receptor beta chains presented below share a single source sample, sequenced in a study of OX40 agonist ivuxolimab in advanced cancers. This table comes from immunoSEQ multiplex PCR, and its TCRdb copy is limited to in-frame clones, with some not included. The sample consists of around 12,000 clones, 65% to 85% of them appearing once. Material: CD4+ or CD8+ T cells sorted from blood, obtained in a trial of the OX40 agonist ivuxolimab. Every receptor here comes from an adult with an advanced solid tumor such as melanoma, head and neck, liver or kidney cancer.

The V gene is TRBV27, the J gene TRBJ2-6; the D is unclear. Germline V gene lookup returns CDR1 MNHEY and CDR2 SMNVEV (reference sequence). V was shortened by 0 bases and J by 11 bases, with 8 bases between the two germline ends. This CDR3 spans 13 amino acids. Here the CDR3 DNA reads TGTGCCAGCAGTTTATCGGCGTTGGACGTCCTGACTTTC. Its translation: CASSLSALDVLTF.

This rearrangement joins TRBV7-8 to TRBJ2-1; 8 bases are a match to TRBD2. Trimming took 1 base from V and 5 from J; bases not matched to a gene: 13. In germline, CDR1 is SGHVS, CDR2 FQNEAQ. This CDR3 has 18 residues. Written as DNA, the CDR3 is TGTGCCAGCAGCTTAGTAGTGGGACCTGGACTAGCCCACAATGAGCAGTTCTTC. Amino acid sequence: CASSLVVGPGLAHNEQFF.

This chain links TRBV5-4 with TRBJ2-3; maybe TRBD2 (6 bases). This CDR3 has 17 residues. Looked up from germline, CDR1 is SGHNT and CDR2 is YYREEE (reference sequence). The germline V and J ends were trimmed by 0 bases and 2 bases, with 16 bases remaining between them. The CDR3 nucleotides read TGTGCCAGCAGCTTGGTGGGCGCCCTAGCGTTCACAGATACGCAGTATTTT. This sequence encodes CASSLVGALAFTDTQYF.

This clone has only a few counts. The CDR3 reads CASSVDGHNEQFF. In nucleotides, the CDR3 is TGTGCCAGCAGCGTTGACGGGCACAATGAGCAGTTCTTC. The chain is built from TRBV9 and TRBJ2-1; D call uncertain. Looked up from germline, CDR1 is SGDLS and CDR2 is YYNGEE. The ends were cut back, 2 bases at V and 5 bases at J, with 8 bases in the middle. CDR3 size: 13 residues.

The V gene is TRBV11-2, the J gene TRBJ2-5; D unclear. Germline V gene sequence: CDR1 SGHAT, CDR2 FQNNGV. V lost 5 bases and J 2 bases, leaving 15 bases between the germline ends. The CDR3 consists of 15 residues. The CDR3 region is CASSRSSNSQETQYF. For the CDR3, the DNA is TGTGCCAGCAGCCGATCGTCTAACTCACAAGAGACCCAGTACTTC.

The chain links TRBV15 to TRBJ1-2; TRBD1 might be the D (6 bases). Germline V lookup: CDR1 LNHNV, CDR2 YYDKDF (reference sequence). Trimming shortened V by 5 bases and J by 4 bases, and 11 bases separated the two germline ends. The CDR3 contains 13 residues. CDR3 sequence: CATSVDRSYGYTF. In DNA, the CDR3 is TGTGCCACCAGCGTCGACAGGAGCTATGGCTACACCTTC.

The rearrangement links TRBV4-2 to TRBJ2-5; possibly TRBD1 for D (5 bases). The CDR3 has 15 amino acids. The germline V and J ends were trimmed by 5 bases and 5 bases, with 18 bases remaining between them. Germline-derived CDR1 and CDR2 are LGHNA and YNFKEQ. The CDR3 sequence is CASSLEPGLRETQYF. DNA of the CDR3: TGTGCCAGCAGCTTGGAGCCAGGGTTGAGGGAGACCCAGTACTTC.

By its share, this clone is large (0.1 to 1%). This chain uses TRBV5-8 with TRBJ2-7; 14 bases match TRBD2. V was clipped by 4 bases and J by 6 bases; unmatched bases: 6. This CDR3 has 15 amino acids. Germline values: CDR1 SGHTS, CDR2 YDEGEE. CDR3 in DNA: TGTGCCAGCAGCACGACTAGCGGGAGGGCCCTCGAGCAGTACTTC. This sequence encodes CASSTTSGRALEQYF. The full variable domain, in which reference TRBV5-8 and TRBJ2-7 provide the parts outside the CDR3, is EAGVTQSPTHLIKTRGQQATLRCSPISGHTSVYWYQQALGLGLQFLLWYDEGEERNRGNFPPRFSGRQFPNYSSELNVNALELEDSALYLCASSTTSGRALEQYFGPGTRLTVT.

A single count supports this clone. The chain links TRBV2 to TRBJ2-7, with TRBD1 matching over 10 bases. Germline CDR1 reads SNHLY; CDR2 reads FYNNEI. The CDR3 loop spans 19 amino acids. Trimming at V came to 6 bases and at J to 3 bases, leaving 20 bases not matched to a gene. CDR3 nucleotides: TGTGCCAGCAGGGGGATCGGGACAGGGGATTCGAATTGGGTCTACGAGCAGTACTTC. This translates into CASRGIGTGDSNWVYEQYF.

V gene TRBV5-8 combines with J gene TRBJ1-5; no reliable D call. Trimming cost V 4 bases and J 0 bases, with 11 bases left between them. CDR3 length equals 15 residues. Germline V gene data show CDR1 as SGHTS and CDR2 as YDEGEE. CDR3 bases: TGTGCCAGCAGCCCCGTCGCCTTTAGCAATCAGCCCCAGCATTTT. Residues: CASSPVAFSNQPQHF.